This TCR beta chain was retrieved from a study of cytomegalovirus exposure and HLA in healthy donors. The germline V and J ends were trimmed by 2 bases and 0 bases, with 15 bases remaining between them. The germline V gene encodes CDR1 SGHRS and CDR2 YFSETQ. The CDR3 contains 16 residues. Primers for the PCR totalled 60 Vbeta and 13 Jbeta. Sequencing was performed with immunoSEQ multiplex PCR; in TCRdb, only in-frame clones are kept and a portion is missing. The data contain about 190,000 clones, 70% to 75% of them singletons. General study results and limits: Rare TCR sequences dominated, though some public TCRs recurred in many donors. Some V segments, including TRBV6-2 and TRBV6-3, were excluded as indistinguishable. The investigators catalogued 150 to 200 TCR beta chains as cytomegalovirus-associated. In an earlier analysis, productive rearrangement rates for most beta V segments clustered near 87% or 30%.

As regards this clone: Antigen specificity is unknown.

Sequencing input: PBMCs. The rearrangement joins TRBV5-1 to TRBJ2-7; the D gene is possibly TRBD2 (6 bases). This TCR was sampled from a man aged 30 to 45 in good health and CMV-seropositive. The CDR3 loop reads CASSLLSGPSSYEQYF. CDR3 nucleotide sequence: TGCGCCAGCAGCTTACTCAGCGGGCCTAGCTCCTACGAGCAGTACTTC.